These 5 T cell receptor beta chains were all obtained from the same sample, sequenced in a study of T-cell reconstitution after alpha-beta-depleted transplantation in children. As it was prepared, the TCRbeta library received unique molecular identifiers. TCRdb passed the PCR reads through MiXCR, listing each CDR3 protein once. The data show 500,000 to 600,000 distinct CDR3 sequences, approximately 32% seen once. The material was PBMCs from the stem cell graft donor, obtained from the stem cell graft. The source is a human donor who donated a stem cell graft to a child with aplastic anemia.

As DNA, the CDR3 is TGTGCCAGCAGCTCCCGTAACCTAGGGCATGAAAAACTGTTTTTT. The encoded protein is CASSSRNLGHEKLFF. This chain joins TRBV7-2 and TRBJ1-4; the D is unclear. The CDR3 is made up of 15 amino acids. Trimming removed 4 bases at V and 6 bases at J, with 15 bases between. The germline V gene has CDR1 SGHTA and CDR2 FQGNSA.

This clonotype was seen only a few times. The chain couples TRBV20-1 to TRBJ2-1; TRBD2 matches 16 bases. Trimming took 6 bases from V and 3 from J; bases not matched to a gene: 8. Germline lookup yields CDR1 DFQATT and CDR2 SNEGSKA (reference sequence). The CDR3 spans 17 residues. The CDR3 DNA is TGCAGTGCCCCGGGAGGGACTAGCGGGGGGGACTACAATGAGCAGTTCTTC. Translated: CSAPGGTSGGDYNEQFF.

The chain combines TRBV6-2 or TRBV6-3 with TRBJ2-6, with D possibly called TRBD1 or TRBD2 (5 bases each). Trimming cost V 3 bases and J 5 bases, with 8 bases left between them. Germline CDR1 MNHEY, CDR2 SVGEGT. The CDR3 is 14 residues long. CDR3 DNA sequence: TGTGCCAGCAGTTATATGGGACGGGCCAACGTCCTGACTTTC. This codes for CASSYMGRANVLTF.

The chain recombines TRBV29-1 with TRBJ1-2; 10 nucleotides agree with TRBD1. Germline V CDR1 and CDR2: SQVTM, ANQGSEA. This CDR3 comprises 13 residues. V dropped 8 bases and J dropped 3; count of bases not matched to a gene: 6. CDR3 DNA: TGCAGCCTGACCGGGACAGGGGACTATGGCTACACCTTC. Protein sequence: CSLTGTGDYGYTF.

The genes are TRBV30 and TRBJ2-1, with TRBD1 matching over 7 bases. CDR3 size: 12 residues. Unmatched junction bases numbered 7, after V lost 4 bases and J lost 10 bases. Germline V lookup: CDR1 GTSNPN, CDR2 SVGIG (reference sequence). The CDR3 sequence: CAWTKLQGEQFF. In DNA, the CDR3 is TGTGCCTGGACCAAGCTACAGGGGGAGCAGTTCTTC.